The T cell receptor (beta chain) described here comes from a study of T cell responses to AZD1222 COVID-19 vaccine. Produced via immunoSEQ multiplex PCR; TCRdb's table is partial and in-frame only. This table has 250,000 or so clones, 90% to 95% appearing once. V was clipped by 3 bases and J by 6 bases; unmatched bases: 6. Germline CDR1 reads SGHTA; CDR2 reads FQGTGA. CDR3 length: 14 residues. The V call is TRBV7-3, the J call TRBJ2-7; 9 bases are a match to TRBD2. The sample here was peripheral blood, taken on day 0 of AZD1222 vaccination. This clonotype was sampled from an adult in good health. This chain's CDR3 is CASSLTGLASEQYF. The CDR3 DNA follows: TGTGCCAGCAGCTTGACGGGACTAGCAAGCGAGCAGTACTTC.